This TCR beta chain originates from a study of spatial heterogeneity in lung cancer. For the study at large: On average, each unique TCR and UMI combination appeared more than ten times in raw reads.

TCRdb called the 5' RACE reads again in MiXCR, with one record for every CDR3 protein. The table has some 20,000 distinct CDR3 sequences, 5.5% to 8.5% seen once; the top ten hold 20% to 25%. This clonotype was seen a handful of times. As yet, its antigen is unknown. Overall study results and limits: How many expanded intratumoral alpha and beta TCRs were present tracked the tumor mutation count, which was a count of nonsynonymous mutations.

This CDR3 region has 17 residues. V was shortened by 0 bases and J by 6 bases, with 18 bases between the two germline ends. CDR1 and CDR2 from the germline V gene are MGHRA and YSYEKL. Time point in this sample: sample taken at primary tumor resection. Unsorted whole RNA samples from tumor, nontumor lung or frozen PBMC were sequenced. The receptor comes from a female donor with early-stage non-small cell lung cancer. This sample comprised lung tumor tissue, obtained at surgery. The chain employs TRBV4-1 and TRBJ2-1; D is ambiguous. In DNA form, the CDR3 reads TGCGCCAGCAGCCAAGAGGTAGATCTAAGGTGGCTCAATGAGCAGTTCTTC. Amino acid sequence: CASSQEVDLRWLNEQFF.